This T cell receptor (beta chain) was recorded in a study of blood T cell repertoires in COVID-19 (dated by TCRdb to about 2020). About the study as a whole: Collaborator samples came from the United States, Italy and Spain and covered acute and convalescent phases of COVID-19. The prospective study material was composed of cDNA or gDNA derived from T cells, B-cell-depleted T cells, or PBMCs. Subjects who had been exposed to COVID-19, were actively infected with it, or had recovered from it provided the deeply sampled blood TCRbeta repertoires that made up the dataset. A freely available public database, intended as a resource for researchers studying the immune response to SARS-CoV-2, is where the repertoires were released. Samples were obtained from the ongoing ImmuneRACE study (first 160 participants) and from 1,254 subjects provided by 6 global collaborators. Nearly every sample came with metadata listing a de-identified subject ID, COVID-19 status, age in years and sex. Where HLA class I and class II types were available, the types were taken from metadata supplied by the sample provider, not from assay-based typing. Study-wide findings and limitations: How much clinical and demographic metadata was included differed by source and by participant, and the metadata was provided uncurated.

This clone showed up just once. The antigen it recognizes is unknown. There are no base qualities to consult, and no much larger clone falls within one base. Taken from cysteine to phenylalanine, the CDR3 has 14 residues. This entry keeps only the CDR3 DNA: 42 bases, framed from base 1. V is clipped by 8 bases and J by 4 bases, and the sequence between their germline boundaries is 16 bases long. Taken from the germline V gene (reference sequence), the CDR1 and CDR2 loops are MNHNY and SVGAGI. The collaborating institutions used their own protocols to collect whole blood in K2EDTA tubes. For TCRbeta analysis, collaborators shipped samples in one of three forms: frozen whole blood, isolated PBMCs, or DNA extracted from either of those sample types. TCRbeta CDR3 regions were amplified from genomic DNA using the immunoSEQ Assay, a bias-controlled multiplex PCR. Turning to the authors' computational methods: The number of nucleated cells in each sample was estimated by amplification of reference gene primers within the assay. Sequence reads were collapsed and filtered to measure the absolute abundance of every unique TCRbeta CDR3 rearrangement. For each sample, productive Simpson clonality was calculated as the square root of Simpson's diversity index across productive rearrangements. TCRdb provides this immuneACCESS table in a form limited to in-frame rearrangements. Some clones are lacking; in checked studies, under half of them reflect an unresolved V gene, and why the rest are absent is not known. Clone size and the V and J calls come from that table; the DNA yielded D and trimming. The sample table records about 240,000 clones; more than 75% of these occur just once. The ten largest clonotypes hold roughly 12% of the sample.

Sequenced sample: peripheral blood. The chain is made from TRBV6-6 and TRBJ2-3; a weak D assignment points to TRBD2 (7 bases agree). This receptor was taken from a woman between 55 and 75 years old with active or convalescent COVID-19. The nucleotide sequence is given as TGTGCCAGCCGAAGAACAGGGAGGGCAGATACGCAGTATTTT. This translates into CASRRTGRADTQYF.